These 18 T cell receptor beta chains were sequenced from one sample in a study of blood T cell repertoires in COVID-19. Method: immunoSEQ multiplex PCR; TCRdb's copy keeps in-frame clones and lacks some. The sample includes 200,000 to 250,000 clones, around 80% of them seen just once. The sequenced material came from peripheral blood. The receptors stem from a woman in her late teens or twenties with acute or convalescent COVID-19.

The chain couples TRBV25-1 to TRBJ1-2; TRBD1 might be the D (5 bases). The germline V gene has CDR1 MGHDK and CDR2 SYGVNS. V was clipped by 1 base and J by 2 bases, with 14 bases between them. The CDR3 sequence is 16 residues long. CDR3 DNA: TGTGCCAGCAGTGAATGGGGCGCAGGGAAGAACTATGGCTACACCTTC. Its translation: CASSEWGAGKNYGYTF.

V and J are TRBV27 and TRBJ2-3; 10 bases line up with TRBD2. This CDR3 spans 16 amino acids. Unmatched junction bases numbered 4, after V lost 1 base and J lost 3 bases. Germline loops: CDR1 MNHEY, CDR2 SMNVEV (reference sequence). The CDR3 DNA reads TGTGCCAGCAGTTTATTAGCGGGAGGTAATACAGATACGCAGTATTTT. Its translation: CASSLLAGGNTDTQYF.

This clone was counted a single time. CDR3 region: CASSFSGTTYNEQFF. DNA of the CDR3: TGTGCCAGCAGCTTTAGCGGGACCACCTACAATGAGCAGTTCTTC. This sequence joins TRBV7-9 and TRBJ2-1; 8 nucleotides align to TRBD2. The germline gives CDR1 SEHNR, CDR2 FQNEAQ (reference sequence). The ends lost 3 bases at V and 2 bases at J; junction bases unmatched: 3. The length of the CDR3 is 15 residues.

The rearrangement joins TRBV5-4 to TRBJ1-1, with TRBD1 identical over 7 bases. Losses at the gene ends were 5 bases for V and 6 bases for J; bases not matched to a gene: 10. The CDR3 totals 14 residues. Germline V gives CDR1 SGHNT, CDR2 YYREEE (reference sequence). The DNA of the CDR3 is TGTGCCAGCAGTCCAAGCCGGGACAGAGCTGAAGCTTTCTTT. This encodes CASSPSRDRAEAFF.

This clone was counted between two and nine times. This chain uses TRBV12-3 or TRBV12-4 with TRBJ1-4; tentatively, D is TRBD1 (6 bases). With 6 bases removed from V and 14 bases from J, the gap between germline ends came to 16 bases. The length of the CDR3 is 12 residues. Written as DNA, the CDR3 is TGTGCCAGCAGCCAGGAGGGGAGGGGGCTGTTTTTT. This codes for CASSQEGRGLFF.

This clone was counted only a few times. The rearrangement links TRBV28 to TRBJ1-4; D perhaps matches TRBD1 (6 bases). This CDR3 has 15 amino acids. The germline V gene has CDR1 MDHEN and CDR2 SYDVKM. V lost 3 bases to trimming and J lost 7 bases, with 15 bases between them. CDR3 residues: CASSLAGEEGEKLFF. CDR3 nucleotides: TGTGCCAGCAGTTTGGCAGGGGAAGAGGGTGAAAAACTGTTTTTT.

V and J are TRBV10-3 and TRBJ2-1, with 9 bases that match TRBD1. The CDR3 totals 16 residues. CDR1 and CDR2 (germline): ENHRY, SYGVKD. V gave up 0 bases and J gave up 6 bases; unmatched junction bases: 6. The CDR3 bases are TGTGCCATCAGTGAGTCCGGACAGGGGAGGGCCAATGAGCAGTTCTTC. It translates to CAISESGQGRANEQFF.

The V call is TRBV5-5, the J call TRBJ2-1; the match to TRBD1 covers 7 bases. V lost 4 bases and J lost 10; bases outside the gene matches: 5. This CDR3 region has 12 residues. CDR1 is SGHKS, CDR2 YYEKEE, per germline (reference sequence). CDR3 loop: CASSGDSGEQFF. CDR3 nucleotides: TGTGCCAGCAGCGGGGACAGTGGCGAGCAGTTCTTC.

This clone is a singleton in its sample. The chain employs TRBV20-1 and TRBJ1-1; D remains ambiguous. Germline CDR1 is DFQATT and CDR2 is SNEGSKA (reference sequence). The CDR3 is 13 residues long. V lost 3 bases, J lost 5 bases, and 13 bases lay in between. The chain's CDR3 is CSASGRLGTEAFF. The CDR3 DNA reads TGCAGTGCTAGTGGCAGACTAGGGACTGAAGCTTTCTTT.

The chain carries TRBV9 and TRBJ2-5, with a possible D match to TRBD1 (8 bases). Germline V gene data show CDR1 as SGDLS and CDR2 as YYNGEE. V gave up 0 bases and J gave up 5 bases, with 14 bases separating them. This CDR3 region has 15 residues. This CDR3 reads CASSVADRGGETQYF. CDR3 nucleotides: TGTGCCAGCAGCGTAGCCGACAGGGGAGGGGAGACCCAGTACTTC.

This chain joins TRBV18 and TRBJ2-7; possibly TRBD2 for D (5 bases). Germline V gene sequence: CDR1 KGHSH, CDR2 LQKENI. Trimming took off 6 bases at V and 6 bases at J, with 21 bases between the two ends. The CDR3 covers 15 residues. CDR3 residues: CASSLLEGGKSEQYF. Written as DNA, the CDR3 is TGTGCCAGCTCCCTCCTAGAGGGTGGTAAGTCCGAGCAGTACTTC. Supplemented by reference TRBV18 and TRBJ2-7, the full variable domain reads NAGVMQNPRHLVRRRGQEARLRCSPMKGHSHVYWYRQLPEEGLKFMVYLQKENIIDESGMPKERFSAEFPKEGPSILRIQQVVRGDSAAYFCASSLLEGGKSEQYFGPGTRLTVT.

This chain connects TRBV11-2 to TRBJ2-7, with 7 bases matching TRBD1. This CDR3 region has 13 residues. V lost 4 bases to trimming and J lost 2 bases; unmatched junction nucleotides: 2. Germline CDR1 SGHAT, CDR2 FQNNGV. The CDR3 region has the DNA TGTGCCAGCAGCTCCGGGACAGCCTACGAGCAGTACTTC. Protein product: CASSSGTAYEQYF.

The V call is TRBV5-1, the J call TRBJ2-5, with 15 bases lining up with TRBD2. The germline V gene encodes CDR1 SGHRS and CDR2 YFSETQ. V was pared by 0 bases and J by 2 bases, with 8 bases of the junction left unmatched. The CDR3 is 19 amino acids. The CDR3 here is CASSLVGTSGRKGQETQYF. CDR3 sequence (DNA): TGCGCCAGCAGCTTGGTCGGGACTAGCGGGAGGAAGGGACAAGAGACCCAGTACTTC.

The V and J genes are TRBV7-9 and TRBJ2-7, with D possibly TRBD2 on 6 matching bases. The V gene lost 4 bases and the J gene lost 7 bases, with 20 bases spanning the gap. Germline values: CDR1 SEHNR, CDR2 FQNEAQ (reference sequence). The CDR3 sequence is 15 residues long. CDR3 in DNA: TGTGCCAGCAGCTCGGCGGGGTCGTGGGCATTGGAGCAGTACTTC. It translates to CASSSAGSWALEQYF.

V gene TRBV27 combines with J gene TRBJ2-1; TRBD1 aligns across 7 bases. The V segment lost 6 bases and the J segment 1 base; nucleotides outside the gene matches: 6. The CDR3 runs to 15 residues. Looked up from germline, CDR1 is MNHEY and CDR2 is SMNVEV (reference sequence). CDR3 residues: CASRTQGKSYNEQFF. The CDR3 coding sequence is TGTGCCAGCAGGACACAGGGGAAGTCCTACAATGAGCAGTTCTTC.

The chain joins TRBV10-2 to TRBJ2-1; TRBD1 might be the D (5 bases). Trimming left V 5 bases short and J 4 bases short, with 15 bases between. This CDR3 comprises 15 residues. CDR1 WSHSY and CDR2 SAAADI come from the germline V gene. The CDR3 here is CASSREQVRYNEQFF. The CDR3 coding sequence is TGCGCCAGCAGTAGAGAACAGGTGCGTTACAATGAGCAGTTCTTC.

The DNA for the CDR3 is TGTGCCAGCAGTTTACTAGCGGGAGGAGCAGAGACCCAGTACTTC. The encoded protein is CASSLLAGGAETQYF. The chain carries TRBV13 and TRBJ2-5, with 12 bases matching TRBD2. Germline assignment: CDR1 PRHDT and CDR2 FYEKMQ (reference sequence). CDR3 length equals 15 residues. V shed 6 bases, J shed 4 bases, and the junction held 6 bases outside the gene matches.

The V gene is TRBV11-2, the J gene TRBJ1-2, with D unclear. V was shortened by 1 base and J by 8 bases, with 14 bases between the two germline ends. The CDR3 has 14 residues. Germline V lookup: CDR1 SGHAT, CDR2 FQNNGV. The CDR3 region is CASSLGSGLQGYTF. The CDR3 DNA reads TGTGCCAGCAGCTTAGGGTCTGGCCTTCAAGGCTACACCTTC.